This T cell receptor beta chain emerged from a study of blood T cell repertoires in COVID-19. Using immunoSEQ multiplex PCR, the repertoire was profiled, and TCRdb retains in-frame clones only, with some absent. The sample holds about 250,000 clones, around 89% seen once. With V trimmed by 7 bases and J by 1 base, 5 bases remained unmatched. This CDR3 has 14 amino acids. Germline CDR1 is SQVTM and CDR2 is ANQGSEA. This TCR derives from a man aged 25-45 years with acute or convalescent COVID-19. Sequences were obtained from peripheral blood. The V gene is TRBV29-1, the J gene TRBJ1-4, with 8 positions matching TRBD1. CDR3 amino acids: CSALGTGTNEKLFF. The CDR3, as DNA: TGCAGCGCGCTCGGGACAGGAACTAATGAAAAACTGTTTTTT.